The rows below give T cell receptor beta chains drawn from one sample of a study of metastatic and nonmetastatic thyroid tumors. TCRdb re-analyzed the PCR reads through MiXCR. In the table there are 60,000 or so clones, about 4% of which are singletons. Sequenced input: blood. These receptors originate from a female donor with papillary thyroid cancer or a benign thyroid nodule (not recorded which). Some clones in this sample may be carry-over from other donors' samples. CDR3s include the opening cysteine and the closing phenylalanine or tryptophan. Size is stated for part of the rows, as once, few or many counts, or as a class when the clone is expanded.

few,16,TRBV6-1,CASSPLDSGQIYEQYF
-,15,TRBV6-1,CASSEWGLEDYEQYF
-,14,TRBV19,CASIPRGAEYEQYF
many,14,TRBV27,CASRDGPENTEAFF
few,15,TRBV18,CASSPRDRVQETQYF
-,14,TRBV6-1,CAGSETGMYAEAFF
many,18,TRBV3-1,CASSQDLPLAVVTDTQYF
many,17,TRBV20-1,CSARDPTSGTANTEAFF
-,15,TRBV28,CASSNQVYTGNTIYF
many,16,TRBV27,CASSPKGLWGNQPQHF
-,17,TRBV28,CASSPPGRRGMVTGYTF
many,15,TRBV4-2,CASSPDRVDGQPQHF
-,14,TRBV6-2/TRBV6-3,CASRQQGAMGEQYF